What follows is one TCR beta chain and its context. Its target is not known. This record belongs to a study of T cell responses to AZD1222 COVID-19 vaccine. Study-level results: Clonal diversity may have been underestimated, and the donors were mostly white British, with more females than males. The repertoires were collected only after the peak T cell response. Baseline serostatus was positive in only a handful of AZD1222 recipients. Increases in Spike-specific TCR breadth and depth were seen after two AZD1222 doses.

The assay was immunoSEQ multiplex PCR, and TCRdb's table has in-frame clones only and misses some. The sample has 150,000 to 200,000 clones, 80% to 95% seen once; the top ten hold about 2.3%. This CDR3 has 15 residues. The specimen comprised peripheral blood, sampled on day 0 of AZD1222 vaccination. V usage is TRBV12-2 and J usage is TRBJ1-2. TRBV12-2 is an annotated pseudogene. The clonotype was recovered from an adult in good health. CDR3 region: CASRFLCVFRHGYTF. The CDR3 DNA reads TGTGCAAGTCGCTTTCTTTGTGTTTTCAGACATGGCTACACCTTC.